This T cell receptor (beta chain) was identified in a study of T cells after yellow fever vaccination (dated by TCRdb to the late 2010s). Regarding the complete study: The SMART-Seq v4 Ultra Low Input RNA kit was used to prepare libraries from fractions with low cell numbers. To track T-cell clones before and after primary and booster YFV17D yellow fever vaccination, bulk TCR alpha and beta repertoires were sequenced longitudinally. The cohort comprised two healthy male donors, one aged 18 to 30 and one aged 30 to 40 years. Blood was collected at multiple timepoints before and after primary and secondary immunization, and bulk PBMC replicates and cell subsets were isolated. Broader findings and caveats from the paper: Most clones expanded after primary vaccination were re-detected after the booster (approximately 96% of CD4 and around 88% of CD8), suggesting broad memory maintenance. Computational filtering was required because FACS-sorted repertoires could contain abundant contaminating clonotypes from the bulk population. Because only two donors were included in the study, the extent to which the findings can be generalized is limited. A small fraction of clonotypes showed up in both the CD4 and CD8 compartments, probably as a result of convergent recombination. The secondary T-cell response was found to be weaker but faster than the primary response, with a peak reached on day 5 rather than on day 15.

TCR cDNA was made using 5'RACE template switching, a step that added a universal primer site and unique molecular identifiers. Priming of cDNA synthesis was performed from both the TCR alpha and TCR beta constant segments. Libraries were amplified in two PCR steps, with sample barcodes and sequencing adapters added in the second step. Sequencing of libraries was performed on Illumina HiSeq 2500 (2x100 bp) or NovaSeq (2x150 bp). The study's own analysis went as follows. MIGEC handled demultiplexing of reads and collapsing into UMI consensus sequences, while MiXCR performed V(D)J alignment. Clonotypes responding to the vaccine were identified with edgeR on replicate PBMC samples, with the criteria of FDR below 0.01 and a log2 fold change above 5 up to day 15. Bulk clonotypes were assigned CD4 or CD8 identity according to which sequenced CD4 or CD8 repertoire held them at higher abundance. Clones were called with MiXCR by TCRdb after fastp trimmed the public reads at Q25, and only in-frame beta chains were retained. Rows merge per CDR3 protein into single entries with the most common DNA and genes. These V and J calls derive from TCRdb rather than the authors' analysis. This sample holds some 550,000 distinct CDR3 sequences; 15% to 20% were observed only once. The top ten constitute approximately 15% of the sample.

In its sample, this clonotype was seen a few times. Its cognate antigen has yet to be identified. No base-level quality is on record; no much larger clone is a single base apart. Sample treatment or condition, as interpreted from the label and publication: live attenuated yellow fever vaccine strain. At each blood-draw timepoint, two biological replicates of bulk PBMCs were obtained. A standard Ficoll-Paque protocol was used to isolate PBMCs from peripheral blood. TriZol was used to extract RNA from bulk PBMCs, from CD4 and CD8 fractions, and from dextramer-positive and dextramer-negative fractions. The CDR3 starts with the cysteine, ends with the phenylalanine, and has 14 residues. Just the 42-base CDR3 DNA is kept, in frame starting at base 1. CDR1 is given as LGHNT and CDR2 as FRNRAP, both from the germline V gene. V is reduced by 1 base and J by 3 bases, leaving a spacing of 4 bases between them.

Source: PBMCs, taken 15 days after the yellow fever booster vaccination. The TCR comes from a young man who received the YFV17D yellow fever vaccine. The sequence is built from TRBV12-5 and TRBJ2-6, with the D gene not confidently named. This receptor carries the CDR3 CASGLGGGANVLTF. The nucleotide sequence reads TGTGCTAGTGGTTTGGGGGGTGGGGCCAACGTCCTGACTTTC. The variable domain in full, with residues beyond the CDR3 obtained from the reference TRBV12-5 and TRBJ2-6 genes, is DARVTQTPRHKVTEMGQEVTMRCQPILGHNTVFWYRQTMMQGLELLAYFRNRAPLDDSGMPKDRFSAEMPDATLATLKIQPSEPRDSAVYFCASGLGGGANVLTFGAGSRLTVL.